The clone carrying this T cell receptor (beta chain) was detected a few times. Its specificity is unknown. The data were produced by immunoSEQ multiplex PCR, yet TCRdb's version contains in-frame clones alone and is incomplete. The sample comprises roughly 50,000 clones, under 85% of which are singletons, and roughly 3.5% rests with the top ten. The sample belongs to a study of radiotherapy plus CTLA-4 blockade in lung cancer. Germline V lookup: CDR1 SGHVS, CDR2 FQNEAQ. The CDR3 runs 13 residues. V dropped 4 bases and J dropped 7; count of bases not matched to a gene: 5. Study-wide points: Reportedly, early blood T cell clone dynamics best predicted response, with interferon-beta. Blood TCR clones of tumor origin expanded after radiotherapy plus ipilimumab.

People whose metastatic non-small-cell lung cancer was chemo-refractory got focal radiation along with CTLA-4 blockade by ipilimumab. The sequencing used peripheral blood, collected from a patient treated with radiotherapy plus ipilimumab. The chain employs TRBV7-8 and TRBJ2-7; 9 bases line up with TRBD1. This TCR derives from a human donor with non-small cell lung cancer who had a partial response to radiotherapy plus ipilimumab. The CDR3 bases are TGTGCCAGCAGCTCGGGACAGGGTGAAGAGCAGTACTTC. Its protein is CASSSGQGEEQYF.